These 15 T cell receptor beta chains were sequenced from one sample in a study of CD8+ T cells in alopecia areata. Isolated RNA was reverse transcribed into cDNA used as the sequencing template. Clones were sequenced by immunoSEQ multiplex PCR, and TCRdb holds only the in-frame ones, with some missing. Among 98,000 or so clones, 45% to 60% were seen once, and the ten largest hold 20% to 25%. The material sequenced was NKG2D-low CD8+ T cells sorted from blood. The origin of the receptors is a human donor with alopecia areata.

CDR3 residues: CASSLARGYGNTIYF. In nucleotides, the CDR3 is TGTGCCAGCAGCTTAGCCCGGGGATATGGAAACACCATATATTTT. The chain has TRBV11-2 and TRBJ1-3; D ambiguous. Germline assignment: CDR1 SGHAT and CDR2 FQNNGV. The CDR3 has 15 amino acids. V was shortened by 1 base and J by 3 bases, with 10 bases between the two germline ends. Drawing the rest from reference TRBV11-2 and TRBJ1-3, the complete variable domain is EAGVAQSPRYKIIEKRQSVAFWCNPISGHATLYWYQQILGQGPKLLIQFQNNGVVDDSQLPKDRFSAERLKGVDSTLKIQPAKLEDSAVYLCASSLARGYGNTIYFGEGSWLTVV.

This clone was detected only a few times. Here the CDR3 reads CASSPLSGSNTGELFF. The DNA of the CDR3 is TGTGCCAGCAGCCCACTTTCGGGTTCGAACACCGGGGAGCTGTTTTTT. V gene TRBV14 combines with J gene TRBJ2-2; D remains unclear. This CDR3 has 16 amino acids. V was trimmed by 4 bases and J by 0 bases, leaving 12 bases between them. Germline-derived CDR1 and CDR2 are SGHDN and FVKESK.

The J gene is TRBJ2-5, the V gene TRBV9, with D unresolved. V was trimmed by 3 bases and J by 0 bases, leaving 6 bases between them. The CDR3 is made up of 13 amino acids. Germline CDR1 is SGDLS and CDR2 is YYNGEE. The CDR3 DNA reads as TGTGCCAGCAGCGACTTGTACCAAGAGACCCAGTACTTC. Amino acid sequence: CASSDLYQETQYF.

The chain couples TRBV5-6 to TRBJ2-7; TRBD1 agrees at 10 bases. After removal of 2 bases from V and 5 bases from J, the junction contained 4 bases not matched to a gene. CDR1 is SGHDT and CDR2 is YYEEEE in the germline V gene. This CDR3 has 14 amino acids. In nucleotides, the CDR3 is TGTGCCAGCAGCTTTGGGACAGGGGCTAACGAGCAGTACTTC. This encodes CASSFGTGANEQYF.

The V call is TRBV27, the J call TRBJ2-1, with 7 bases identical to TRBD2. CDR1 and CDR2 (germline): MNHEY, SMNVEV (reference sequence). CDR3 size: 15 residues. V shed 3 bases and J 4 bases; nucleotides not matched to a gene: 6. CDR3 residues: CASSFLAETYNEQFF. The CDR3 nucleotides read TGTGCCAGCAGTTTTCTAGCGGAGACATACAATGAGCAGTTCTTC.

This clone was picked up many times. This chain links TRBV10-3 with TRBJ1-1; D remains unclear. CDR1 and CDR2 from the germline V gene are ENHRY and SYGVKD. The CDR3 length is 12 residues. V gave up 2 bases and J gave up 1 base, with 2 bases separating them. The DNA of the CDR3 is TGTGCCATCAGTGAGGGGAACACTGAAGCTTTCTTT. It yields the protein CAISEGNTEAFF.

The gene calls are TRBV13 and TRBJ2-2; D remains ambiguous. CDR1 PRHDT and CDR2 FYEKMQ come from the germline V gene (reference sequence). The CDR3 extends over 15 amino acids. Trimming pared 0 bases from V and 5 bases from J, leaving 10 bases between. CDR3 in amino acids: CASSLGWSRTGELFF. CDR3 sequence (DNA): TGTGCCAGCAGCTTAGGATGGAGTCGAACCGGGGAGCTGTTTTTT.

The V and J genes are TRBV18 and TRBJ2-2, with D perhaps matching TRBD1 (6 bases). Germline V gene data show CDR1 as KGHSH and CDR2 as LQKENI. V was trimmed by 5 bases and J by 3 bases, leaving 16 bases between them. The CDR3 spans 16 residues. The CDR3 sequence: CASSARPGDHTGELFF. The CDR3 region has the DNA TGTGCCAGCTCAGCCCGGCCAGGGGACCACACCGGGGAGCTGTTTTTT.

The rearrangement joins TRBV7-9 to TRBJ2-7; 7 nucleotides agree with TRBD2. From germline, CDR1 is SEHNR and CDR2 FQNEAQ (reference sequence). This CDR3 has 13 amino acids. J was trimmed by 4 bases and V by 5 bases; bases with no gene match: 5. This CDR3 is CASSAGTMYEQYF. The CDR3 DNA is TGTGCCAGCAGCGCCGGGACTATGTACGAGCAGTACTTC.

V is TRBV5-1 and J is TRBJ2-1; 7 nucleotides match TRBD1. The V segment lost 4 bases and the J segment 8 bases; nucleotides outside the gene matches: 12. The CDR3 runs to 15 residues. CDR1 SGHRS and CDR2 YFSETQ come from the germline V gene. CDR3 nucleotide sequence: TGCGCCAGCAGCCCCCTGGGACAGTCAGGCGATGAGCAGTTCTTC. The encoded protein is CASSPLGQSGDEQFF.

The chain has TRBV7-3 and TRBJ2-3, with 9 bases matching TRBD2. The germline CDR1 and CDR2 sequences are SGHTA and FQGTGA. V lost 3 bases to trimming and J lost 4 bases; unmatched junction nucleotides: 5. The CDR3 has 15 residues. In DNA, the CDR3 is TGTGCCAGCAGCTTGGTAGCGGGAGTCCCAGATACGCAGTATTTT. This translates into CASSLVAGVPDTQYF.

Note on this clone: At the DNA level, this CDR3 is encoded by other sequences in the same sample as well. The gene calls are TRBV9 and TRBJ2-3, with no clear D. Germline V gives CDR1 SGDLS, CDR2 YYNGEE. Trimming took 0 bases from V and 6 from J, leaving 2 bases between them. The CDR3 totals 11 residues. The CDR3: CASSVADTQYF. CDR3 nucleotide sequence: TGTGCCAGCAGCGTAGCCGATACGCAGTATTTT.

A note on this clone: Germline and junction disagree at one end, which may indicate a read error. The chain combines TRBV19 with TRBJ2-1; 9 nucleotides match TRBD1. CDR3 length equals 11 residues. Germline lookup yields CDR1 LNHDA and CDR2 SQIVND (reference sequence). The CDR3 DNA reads TGTGCCAGTACCACAGGGGGCGCGCCAGTCTTC. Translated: CASTTGGAPVF. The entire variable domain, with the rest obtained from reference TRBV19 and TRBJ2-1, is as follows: DGGITQSPKYLFRKEGQNVTLSCEQNLNHDAMYWYRQDPGQGLRLIYYSQIVNDFQKGDIAEGYSVSREKKESFPLTVTSAQKNPTAFYLCASTTGGAPVFGPGTRLTVL.

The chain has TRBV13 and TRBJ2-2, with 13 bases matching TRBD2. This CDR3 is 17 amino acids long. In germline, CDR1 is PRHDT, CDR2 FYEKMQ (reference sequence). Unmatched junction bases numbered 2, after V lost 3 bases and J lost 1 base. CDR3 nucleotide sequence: TGTGCCAGCAGCTTGGGACTAGCGGGACTGAACACCGGGGAGCTGTTTTTT. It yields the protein CASSLGLAGLNTGELFF.

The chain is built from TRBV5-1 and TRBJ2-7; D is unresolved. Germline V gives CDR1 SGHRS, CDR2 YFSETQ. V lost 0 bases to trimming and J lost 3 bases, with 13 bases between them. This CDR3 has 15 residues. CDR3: CASSLVELSHYEQYF. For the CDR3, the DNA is TGCGCCAGCAGCTTGGTTGAGCTATCCCACTACGAGCAGTACTTC.